The rows below give T cell receptor beta chains drawn from one sample of a study of blood T cell repertoires in COVID-19. The method was immunoSEQ multiplex PCR; TCRdb's version includes in-frame clones alone and lacks a portion of them. Of some 99,000 clones listed, around 89% were seen once; the top ten hold about 1%. What was sequenced was peripheral blood. These receptors were collected from a human donor in a cohort sampled during active COVID-19. Both conserved end residues are part of each CDR3. The D gene is left open where the match is weak. Clone size is given for some rows only: seen once, a few or many times, or a class if the clone is expanded.

V gene	D gene	clone size	CDR3 length	J gene	CDR3 DNA	CDR3 protein
TRBV5-1	TRBD1	few	19	TRBJ2-2	TGCGCCAGCAGCTTGGCGGGGACAGGGGAGATTCTGGGTACCGGGGAGCTGTTTTTT	CASSLAGTGEILGTGELFF
TRBV5-1	TRBD1	.	13	TRBJ1-2	TGCGCCAGCAGCTTGGAGACAGGGCGAGGCTACACCTTC	CASSLETGRGYTF
TRBV6-2/TRBV6-3	.	.	14	TRBJ2-5	TGTGCCAGCAGTTACTCGGCCCGAGGAGAGACCCAGTACTTC	CASSYSARGETQYF
TRBV3-1/TRBV3-2	TRBD1	.	15	TRBJ2-1	TGTGCCAGCAGCCTAACAGGGGGATCCTACAATGAGCAGTTCTTC	CASSLTGGSYNEQFF
TRBV11-2	TRBD2	.	16	TRBJ2-3	TGTGCCAGCAGCTTAATCCTAGCGGATAGCACAGATACGCAGTATTTT	CASSLILADSTDTQYF
TRBV3-1/TRBV3-2	.	once	17	TRBJ2-2	TGTGCCAGCAGTAAACGGGGCCAGGGAGGGGGCACCGGGGAGCTGTTTTTT	CASSKRGQGGGTGELFF
TRBV5-8	TRBD1	.	16	TRBJ2-7	TGTGCCAGCAGCTTGGCCGGGACAGGGGGCTCAAGCGAGCAGTACTTC	CASSLAGTGGSSEQYF
TRBV19	.	.	12	TRBJ2-3	TGTGCCAGTAGTATAATCGAGGGGGCGCAGTATTTT	CASSIIEGAQYF
TRBV19	.	.	17	TRBJ1-5	TGTGCCAGTCATCACTCGGGGGGACAACATAGCAATCAGCCCCAGCATTTT	CASHHSGGQHSNQPQHF
TRBV10-1	TRBD1	.	21	TRBJ1-5	TGCGCCAGCAGTGAGTCGAGGGGGGTCAGGGGGCGCGGTGTCCGCAATCAGCCCCAGCATTTT	CASSESRGVRGRGVRNQPQHF
TRBV28	.	.	14	TRBJ2-7	TGTGCCAGCAGTGGCCGGGACACTTCCTACGAGCAGTACTTC	CASSGRDTSYEQYF
TRBV3-1/TRBV3-2	TRBD2	.	15	TRBJ2-5	TGTGCCAGCAGCCAAAGCGGGAGAGGGGGAGAGACCCAGTACTTC	CASSQSGRGGETQYF